A selection of T cell receptor beta chains follows, all from one sample in a study of T cell repertoires in cytomegalovirus infection. MiXCR, run by TCRdb on the reads, gives a single entry per CDR3 protein. There are approximately 250,000 distinct CDR3 sequences in the sample; under 8.5% occur only once, and less than 7.5% lies in the top ten. Sample: PBMCs. The receptors shown here come from a human donor in good health (CMV status not recorded). Some clones in this sample may be carry-over from other donors' samples. The conserved cysteine and the conserved F or W are not part of the CDR3 here. The order of the fields is CDR3 protein, J gene, V gene.

cdr3_aa: ASSSGTGEIHGYT; j_call: TRBJ1-2; v_call: TRBV28
cdr3_aa: SAPFGSGAGELF; j_call: TRBJ2-2; v_call: TRBV20-1
cdr3_aa: ASSLARGVFGNTEAF; j_call: TRBJ1-1; v_call: TRBV12-3/TRBV12-4
cdr3_aa: ASSLRASGGTDTQY; j_call: TRBJ2-3; v_call: TRBV7-8
cdr3_aa: ASSFDQSYNEQF; j_call: TRBJ2-1; v_call: TRBV5-1
cdr3_aa: ASSPQGSGGRAQY; j_call: TRBJ2-3; v_call: TRBV28
cdr3_aa: ASSFGQGSGNEQF; j_call: TRBJ2-1; v_call: TRBV18
cdr3_aa: ASSLVHSSSGNTIY; j_call: TRBJ1-3; v_call: TRBV7-2
cdr3_aa: ASSLVFGSTDTQY; j_call: TRBJ2-3; v_call: TRBV7-2
cdr3_aa: ASSLGGTESYGYT; j_call: TRBJ1-2; v_call: TRBV7-9
cdr3_aa: ASSLSAYTQY; j_call: TRBJ2-3; v_call: TRBV7-9
cdr3_aa: ASSPDRNYSYT; j_call: TRBJ1-2; v_call: TRBV5-1
cdr3_aa: ASGLRGSGTDTQY; j_call: TRBJ2-3; v_call: TRBV12-5
cdr3_aa: ASSPYPTTRNTGELF; j_call: TRBJ2-2; v_call: TRBV5-1
cdr3_aa: SVPRDRYTGELF; j_call: TRBJ2-2; v_call: TRBV29-1
cdr3_aa: ATSRDGQGGEKLF; j_call: TRBJ1-4; v_call: TRBV15
cdr3_aa: ATSTSRVLPLH; j_call: TRBJ1-6; v_call: TRBV15
cdr3_aa: ASSLAASGANVLT; j_call: TRBJ2-6; v_call: TRBV7-9
cdr3_aa: ASSQVTGRTEAF; j_call: TRBJ1-1; v_call: TRBV14
cdr3_aa: ASEGQLPGELF; j_call: TRBJ2-2; v_call: TRBV19
cdr3_aa: ASSFDRGQDEQF; j_call: TRBJ2-1; v_call: TRBV6-2/TRBV6-3
cdr3_aa: ASIRGVGYGYT; j_call: TRBJ1-2; v_call: TRBV6-1
cdr3_aa: ASGSGAQETQY; j_call: TRBJ2-5; v_call: TRBV7-3
cdr3_aa: ASSKTGASTDTQY; j_call: TRBJ2-3; v_call: TRBV7-9
cdr3_aa: ASSLGLWDPSTDTQY; j_call: TRBJ2-3; v_call: TRBV7-3
cdr3_aa: ASSLAGTGSLFNEQY; j_call: TRBJ2-7; v_call: TRBV7-2
cdr3_aa: ASSLTGGRKIGELF; j_call: TRBJ2-2; v_call: TRBV5-1
cdr3_aa: SARDDRAGHEQY; j_call: TRBJ2-7; v_call: TRBV20-1
cdr3_aa: SARVQGSYNEQF; j_call: TRBJ2-1; v_call: TRBV20-1
cdr3_aa: ASSDDRETYEQY; j_call: TRBJ2-7; v_call: TRBV7-8
cdr3_aa: ASSADRDEQY; j_call: TRBJ2-7; v_call: TRBV2